The 26 T cell receptor beta chains below come from one sample, sequenced in a study of blood T cell repertoires in COVID-19. Method: immunoSEQ multiplex PCR; TCRdb's copy keeps in-frame clones and lacks some. This sample has 200,000 or so clones, with around 82% found just once. The sample taken for sequencing was PBMCs or T cells enriched from blood (not recorded which). The receptors were gathered from a woman in her forties with acute COVID-19.

This clone was seen only a few times. In DNA, the CDR3 is TGTGCCAGCAGACTAGACAGGGTGGGTTCACCCCTCCACTTT. Amino acids: CASRLDRVGSPLHF. The V and J genes are TRBV6-5 and TRBJ1-6; 7 bases align to TRBD1. Losses at the gene ends were 6 bases for V and 9 bases for J; bases not matched to a gene: 8. Germline lookup yields CDR1 MNHEY and CDR2 SVGAGI. The CDR3 spans 14 residues.

In this sample, this clone turned up once. The rearrangement joins TRBV9 to TRBJ2-1; TRBD2 matches 7 bases. The CDR3 has 17 amino acids. V trimming: 3 bases; J trimming: 5 bases; junction bases outside the gene matches: 14. Germline CDR1 and CDR2: SGDLS and YYNGEE. CDR3 protein: CASSDSGAGVIHNEQFF. CDR3 DNA sequence: TGTGCCAGCAGCGACAGTGGGGCGGGGGTAATCCACAATGAGCAGTTCTTC.

This clone was counted a single time. The rearrangement joins TRBV3-1 (or the pseudogene TRBV3-2) to TRBJ1-4; D is ambiguous. CDR1 and CDR2 (germline): LGHDT, YNNKEL (reference sequence). Trimming pared 0 bases from V and 7 bases from J, leaving 15 bases between. The CDR3 has 16 amino acids. The CDR3 sequence is CASSQDFAGLSEKLFF. CDR3 nucleotides: TGTGCCAGCAGCCAAGATTTCGCGGGTCTGTCTGAAAAACTGTTTTTT.

This chain uses TRBV28 with TRBJ1-6; D is possibly TRBD1 (6 bases). The V gene's germline CDR1 is MDHEN and CDR2 SYDVKM. The CDR3 contains 14 residues. The V gene lost 7 bases and the J gene lost 0 bases, with 7 bases spanning the gap. CDR3: CASNRASYNSPLHF. CDR3 sequence (DNA): TGTGCCAGCAACAGGGCCTCCTATAATTCACCCCTCCACTTT.

This sequence joins TRBV14 and TRBJ1-2, with D perhaps TRBD1 (6 bases). Germline V gene lookup returns CDR1 SGHDN and CDR2 FVKESK. The CDR3 has 16 residues. Trimming removed 3 bases at V and 3 bases at J, with 17 bases between. The CDR3 protein is CASSQWGPSGDYGYTF. The CDR3 bases are TGTGCCAGCAGCCAGTGGGGACCTTCAGGGGACTATGGCTACACCTTC.

The chain employs TRBV27 and TRBJ2-3, with a tentative D call TRBD1 (6 bases). The CDR3 spans 12 residues. The V gene lost 5 bases and the J gene lost 6 bases, with 9 bases spanning the gap. CDR1 and CDR2 (germline): MNHEY, SMNVEV (reference sequence). This CDR3 is CASSPGQDTQYF. CDR3 bases: TGTGCCAGCAGTCCCGGACAGGATACGCAGTATTTT.

V and J are TRBV19 and TRBJ1-1, with D maybe TRBD1 (6 bases). Germline CDR1 LNHDA, CDR2 SQIVND (reference sequence). The V end was cut by 1 base, the J end by 4 bases, with 16 bases between. The CDR3 loop spans 16 amino acids. The CDR3 region has the DNA TGTGCCAGTAGTATAGGTGCCCAGGGGAGTGGCACTGAAGCTTTCTTT. This gives the protein CASSIGAQGSGTEAFF.

The gene calls are TRBV29-1 and TRBJ1-2; tentative D call: TRBD1 (6 bases). Germline loops: CDR1 SQVTM, CDR2 ANQGSEA. V dropped 4 bases and J dropped 8 bases, with 14 bases sitting between them. The CDR3 runs to 12 residues. In nucleotides, the CDR3 is TGCAGCGTTGCTACAGGGTCGACGGGCTACACCTTC. Protein sequence: CSVATGSTGYTF.

This rearrangement joins TRBV5-1 to TRBJ2-2; D perhaps matches TRBD1 (6 bases). The CDR3 sequence is 17 residues long. V was pared by 4 bases and J by 6 bases, with 22 bases between. Per the germline V gene, CDR1 is SGHRS and CDR2 is YFSETQ. CDR3 sequence reads: CASSPGLRGGYAGELFF. CDR3 nucleotide sequence: TGCGCCAGCAGCCCCGGCTTAAGAGGGGGATATGCCGGGGAGCTGTTTTTT.

This clone was detected a few times. This chain joins TRBV29-1 and TRBJ2-1; D uncertain. CDR1 and CDR2 (germline): SQVTM, ANQGSEA. This CDR3 has 9 residues. With 3 bases removed from V and 9 bases from J, the gap between germline ends came to 3 bases. CDR3 sequence (DNA): TGCAGCGTTGACGGTGAGCAGTTCTTC. Its protein is CSVDGEQFF.

The V call is TRBV7-2, the J call TRBJ1-6; 7 nucleotides match TRBD1. From germline, CDR1 is SGHTA and CDR2 FQGNSA. The ends lost 5 bases at V and 6 bases at J; junction bases unmatched: 7. The CDR3 is 15 residues long. The CDR3 DNA is TGTGCCAGCAGCCTAAACAGGGGAAGTAATTCACCCCTCCACTTT. Its translation: CASSLNRGSNSPLHF.

This chain links TRBV5-4 with TRBJ2-7; 8 bases map to TRBD1. There are 14 residues in the CDR3. Germline CDR1 is SGHNT and CDR2 is YYREEE (reference sequence). J gave up 7 bases and V 4 bases, and 10 bases lay outside the gene matches. The CDR3 DNA sequence: TGTGCCAGCAGCACAAGACAGGGGACGAGAGAGCAGTACTTC. It is translated as CASSTRQGTREQYF.

On this clone: One base away lies a much larger clone, so this may be a sequencing read error. The chain employs TRBV28 and TRBJ1-1, with 9 positions matching TRBD1. V shed 5 bases, J shed 6 bases, and the junction held 7 bases outside the gene matches. Germline CDR1 and CDR2: MDHEN and SYDVKM. The CDR3 totals 14 residues. The CDR3 protein is CASSTGTGRAEAFF. As DNA, the CDR3 is TGTGCCAGCAGTACTGGGACAGGGCGGGCTGAAGCTTTCTTT.

The chain uses TRBV11-2 and TRBJ2-2, with D possibly being TRBD2 (7 bases). This CDR3 is 14 amino acids long. With 8 bases removed from V and 5 bases from J, the gap between germline ends came to 15 bases. Germline V gene sequence: CDR1 SGHAT, CDR2 FQNNGV. The CDR3 bases are TGTGCCAGCGCGCCCCGGGGGGCTACCGGGGAGCTGTTTTTT. Translation gives CASAPRGATGELFF.

J is TRBJ1-1 and V is TRBV6-5; D is unresolved. Germline-derived CDR1 and CDR2 are MNHEY and SVGAGI. The CDR3 loop spans 13 amino acids. V gave up 2 bases and J gave up 4 bases, with 8 bases separating them. CDR3 DNA sequence: TGTGCCAGCAGTTACGACATGGTCACTGAAGCTTTCTTT. Amino acid sequence: CASSYDMVTEAFF.

Only a few counts were recorded for this clone. The V and J genes are TRBV5-8 and TRBJ1-5; D is perhaps TRBD1 (5 bases). CDR3 length: 14 residues. V lost 5 bases to trimming and J lost 7 bases, with 16 bases between them. Germline V gene sequence: CDR1 SGHTS, CDR2 YDEGEE. The CDR3 spells CASRPQGVGQPQHF. CDR3 coding DNA: TGTGCCAGCAGACCTCAGGGTGTTGGGCAGCCCCAGCATTTT.

This chain connects TRBV4-3 to TRBJ2-2; TRBD2 matches 12 bases. Germline CDR1 is LGHNA and CDR2 is YSLEER. This CDR3 is built from 16 residues. Germline trimming cut 1 base from V and 7 bases from J; bases unmatched to any gene: 4. The CDR3 nucleotides read TGCGCCAGCAGCCAAGGACTAGCGGGAGTTGGCGGGGAGCTGTTTTTT. Translation: CASSQGLAGVGGELFF.

The chain links TRBV28 to TRBJ1-2; 7 nucleotides agree with TRBD1. The CDR3 length is 15 residues. The germline V gene encodes CDR1 MDHEN and CDR2 SYDVKM. Trimming removed 2 bases from V and 2 bases from J; junction bases left unmatched: 5. For the CDR3, the DNA is TGTGCCAGCAGTTTAAGCCGGACAGGCAACTATGGCTACACCTTC. It codes for CASSLSRTGNYGYTF.

Only a few counts were recorded for this clone. J is TRBJ1-2 and V is TRBV15, with 7 bases lining up with TRBD1. This CDR3 has 16 amino acids. CDR1 is LNHNV, CDR2 YYDKDF, per germline (reference sequence). J gave up 4 bases and V 5 bases, and 13 bases lay outside the gene matches. The CDR3 DNA reads TGTGCCACCAGCTCTAGCATTCAGGGGGGTTCCTATGGCTACACCTTC. This codes for CATSSSIQGGSYGYTF.

A few counts support this clone. The chain links TRBV15 to TRBJ1-1, with 9 bases that match TRBD1. Unmatched junction bases numbered 15, after V lost 1 base and J lost 6 bases. Germline V gene sequence: CDR1 LNHNV, CDR2 YYDKDF (reference sequence). This CDR3 has 18 amino acids. CDR3 coding DNA: TGTGCCACCAGCAGAGCTAGGGGCCTGACAGGGGGTATGCCTGAAGCTTTCTTT. This codes for CATSRARGLTGGMPEAFF.

The chain recombines TRBV11-2 with TRBJ2-3; a weak D match, TRBD2 (5 bases). The ends were cut back, 5 bases at V and 0 bases at J, with 15 bases in the middle. This CDR3 spans 16 amino acids. Germline V gene lookup returns CDR1 SGHAT and CDR2 FQNNGV. In DNA, the CDR3 is TGTGCCAGCAGCCGCAGAGCGGTACCGAGCACAGATACGCAGTATTTT. It is translated as CASSRRAVPSTDTQYF. Filled out from reference TRBV11-2 and TRBJ2-3, the complete variable domain reads EAGVAQSPRYKIIEKRQSVAFWCNPISGHATLYWYQQILGQGPKLLIQFQNNGVVDDSQLPKDRFSAERLKGVDSTLKIQPAKLEDSAVYLCASSRRAVPSTDTQYFGPGTRLTVL.

Only one count was recorded for this clone. J is TRBJ1-1 and V is TRBV2; 7 nucleotides align to TRBD1. From germline, CDR1 is SNHLY and CDR2 FYNNEI. V shed 6 bases and J 6 bases; nucleotides not matched to a gene: 10. The length of the CDR3 is 14 residues. In DNA, the CDR3 is TGTGCCAGCAGCGACAGGGTTGGGGACGCTGAAGCTTTCTTT. Amino acids: CASSDRVGDAEAFF.

On this clone: This sample includes further DNA sequences coding for the same CDR3. The gene calls are TRBV27 and TRBJ1-1; D remains unclear. V was cut by 5 bases and J by 0 bases, with 7 bases left in between. The germline gives CDR1 MNHEY, CDR2 SMNVEV (reference sequence). This CDR3 has 13 residues. CDR3 residues: CASSPYMNTEAFF. The CDR3 DNA is TGTGCCAGCAGTCCTTATATGAACACTGAAGCTTTCTTT.

In DNA, the CDR3 is TGTGCCAGCTCACTTTTCACAGGGGAAGACGAGCAGTACTTC. Its translation: CASSLFTGEDEQYF. The J gene is TRBJ2-7, the V gene TRBV18, with 7 bases aligning to TRBD1. The CDR3 has 14 amino acids. The germline gives CDR1 KGHSH, CDR2 LQKENI. V shed 4 bases, J shed 5 bases, and the junction held 8 bases outside the gene matches. Based on the CDR3 plus reference TRBV18 and TRBJ2-7, the full variable domain is NAGVMQNPRHLVRRRGQEARLRCSPMKGHSHVYWYRQLPEEGLKFMVYLQKENIIDESGMPKERFSAEFPKEGPSILRIQQVVRGDSAAYFCASSLFTGEDEQYFGPGTRLTVT.

The V gene is TRBV7-9, the J gene TRBJ1-1; D may be TRBD1 (5 bases). Trimming shortened V by 5 bases and J by 8 bases, and 9 bases separated the two germline ends. The CDR3 length is 11 residues. The germline CDR1 and CDR2 sequences are SEHNR and FQNEAQ (reference sequence). The CDR3 DNA reads as TGTGCCAGCAGCCCAACAGGAGAAGCTTTCTTT. Protein product: CASSPTGEAFF.

This chain connects TRBV27 to TRBJ2-3; 7 bases are a match to TRBD2. Germline V CDR1 and CDR2: MNHEY, SMNVEV (reference sequence). With V trimmed by 5 bases and J by 0 bases, 11 bases remained unmatched. The CDR3 has 17 residues. The CDR3 reads CASSPFRGGGSTDTQYF. In DNA, the CDR3 is TGTGCCAGCAGTCCATTTAGGGGCGGGGGTAGCACAGATACGCAGTATTTT.